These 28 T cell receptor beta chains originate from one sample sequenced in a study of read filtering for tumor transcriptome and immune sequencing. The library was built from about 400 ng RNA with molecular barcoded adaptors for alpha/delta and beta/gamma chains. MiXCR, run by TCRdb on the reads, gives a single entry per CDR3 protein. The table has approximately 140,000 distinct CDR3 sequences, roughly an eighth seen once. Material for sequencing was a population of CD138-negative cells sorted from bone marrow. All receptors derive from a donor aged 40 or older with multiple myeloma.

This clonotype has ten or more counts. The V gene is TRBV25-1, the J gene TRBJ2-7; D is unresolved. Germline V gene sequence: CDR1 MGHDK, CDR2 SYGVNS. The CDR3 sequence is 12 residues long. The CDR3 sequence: CASSTVSYEQYF. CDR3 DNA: TGTGCTTCGTCAACAGTCTCCTACGAGCAGTACTTC.

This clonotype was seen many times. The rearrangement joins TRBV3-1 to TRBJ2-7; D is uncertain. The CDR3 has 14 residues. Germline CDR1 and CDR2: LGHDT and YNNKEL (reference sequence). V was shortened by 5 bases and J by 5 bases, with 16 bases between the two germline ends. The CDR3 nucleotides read TGTGCCAGCAGCTCTAAACTTGCTCCGGACGAGCAGTACTTC. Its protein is CASSSKLAPDEQYF.

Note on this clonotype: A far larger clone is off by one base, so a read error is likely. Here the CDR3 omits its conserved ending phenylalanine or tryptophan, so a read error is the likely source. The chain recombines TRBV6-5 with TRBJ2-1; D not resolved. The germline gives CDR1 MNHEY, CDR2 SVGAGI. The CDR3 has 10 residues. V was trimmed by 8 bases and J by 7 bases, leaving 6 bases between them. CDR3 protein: CASAANEQFL. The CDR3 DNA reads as TGTGCCAGCGCAGCGAATGAGCAGTTCCTC.

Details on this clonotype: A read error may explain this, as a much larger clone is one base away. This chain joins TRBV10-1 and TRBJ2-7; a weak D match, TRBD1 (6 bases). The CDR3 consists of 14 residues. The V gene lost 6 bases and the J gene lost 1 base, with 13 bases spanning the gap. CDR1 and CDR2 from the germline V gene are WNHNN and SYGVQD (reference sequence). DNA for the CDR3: TGCGCCAGCAGCCCGGACAGCGAATCCTACGAGCAGTACTTC. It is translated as CASSPDSESYEQYF.

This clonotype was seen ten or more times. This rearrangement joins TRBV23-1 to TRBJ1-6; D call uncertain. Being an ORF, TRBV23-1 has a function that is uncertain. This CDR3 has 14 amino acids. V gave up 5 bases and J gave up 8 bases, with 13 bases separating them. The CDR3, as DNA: TGCGCCAGCAGTGAGATCACGGGTGATTCACCCCTCCACTTT. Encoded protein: CASSEITGDSPLHF.

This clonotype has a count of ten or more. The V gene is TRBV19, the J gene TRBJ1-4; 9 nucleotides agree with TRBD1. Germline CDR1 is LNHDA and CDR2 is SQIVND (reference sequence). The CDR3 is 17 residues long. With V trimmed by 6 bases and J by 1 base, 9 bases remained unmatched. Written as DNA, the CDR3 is TGTGCCAGTAGCTGGGACAGGGCGCGAGTAACTAATGAAAAACTGTTTTTT. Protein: CASSWDRARVTNEKLFF.

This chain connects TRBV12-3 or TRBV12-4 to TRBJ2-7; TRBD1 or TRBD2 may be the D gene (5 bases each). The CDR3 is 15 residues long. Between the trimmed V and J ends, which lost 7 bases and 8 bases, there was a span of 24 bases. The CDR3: CASTLGEVGRDKQYF. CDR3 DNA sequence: TGTGCCAGCACTCTGGGGGAAGTCGGCCGTGACAAGCAGTACTTC.

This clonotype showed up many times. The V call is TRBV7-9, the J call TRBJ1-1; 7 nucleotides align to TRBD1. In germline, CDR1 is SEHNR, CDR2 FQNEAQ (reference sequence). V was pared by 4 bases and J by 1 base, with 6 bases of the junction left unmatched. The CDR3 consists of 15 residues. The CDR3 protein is CASSSMGQQNTEAFF. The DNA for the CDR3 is TGTGCCAGCAGCTCGATGGGACAGCAGAACACTGAAGCTTTCTTT. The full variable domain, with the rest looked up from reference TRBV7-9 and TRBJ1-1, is DTGVSQNPRHKITKRGQNVTFRCDPISEHNRLYWYRQTLGQGPEFLTYFQNEAQLEKSRLLSDRFSAERPKGSFSTLEIQRTEQGDSAMYLCASSSMGQQNTEAFFGQGTRLTVV.

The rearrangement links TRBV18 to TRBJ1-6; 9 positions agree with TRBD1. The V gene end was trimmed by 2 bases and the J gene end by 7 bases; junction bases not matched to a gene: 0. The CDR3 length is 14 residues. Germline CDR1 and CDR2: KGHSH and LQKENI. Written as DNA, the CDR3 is TGTGCCAGCTCACCAGGACAGGGGAATTCACCCCTCCACTTT. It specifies CASSPGQGNSPLHF.

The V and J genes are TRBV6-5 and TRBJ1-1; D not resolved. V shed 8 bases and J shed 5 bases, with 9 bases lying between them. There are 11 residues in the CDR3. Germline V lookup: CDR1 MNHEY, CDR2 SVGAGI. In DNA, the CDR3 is TGTGCCAGCGGCCTTGGGACTGAAGCTTTCTTT. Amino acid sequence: CASGLGTEAFF.

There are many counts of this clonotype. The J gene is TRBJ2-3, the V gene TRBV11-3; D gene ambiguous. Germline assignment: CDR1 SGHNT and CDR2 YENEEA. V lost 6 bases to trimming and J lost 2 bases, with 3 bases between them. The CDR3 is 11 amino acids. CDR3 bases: TGTGCCAGCAGGTACACAGATACGCAGTATTTT. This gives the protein CASRYTDTQYF.

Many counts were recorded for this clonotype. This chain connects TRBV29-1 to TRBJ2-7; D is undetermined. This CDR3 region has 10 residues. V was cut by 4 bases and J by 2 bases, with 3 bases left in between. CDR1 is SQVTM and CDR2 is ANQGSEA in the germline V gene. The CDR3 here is CSVVAYEQYF. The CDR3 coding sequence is TGCAGCGTTGTTGCCTACGAGCAGTACTTC.

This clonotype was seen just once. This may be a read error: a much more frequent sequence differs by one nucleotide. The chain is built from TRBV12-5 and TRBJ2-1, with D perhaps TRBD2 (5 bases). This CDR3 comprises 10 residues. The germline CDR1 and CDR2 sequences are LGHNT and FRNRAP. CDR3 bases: TGTGCTAGTGGGGGGAGTGAGCAGTCCTTC. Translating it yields CASGGSEQSF.

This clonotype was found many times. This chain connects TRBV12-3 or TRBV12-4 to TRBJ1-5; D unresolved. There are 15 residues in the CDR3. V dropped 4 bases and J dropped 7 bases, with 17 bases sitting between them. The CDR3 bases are TGTGCCAGCAGTTCGAGGATTAGCGGAGGCCAGCCCCAGCATTTT. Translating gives CASSSRISGGQPQHF.

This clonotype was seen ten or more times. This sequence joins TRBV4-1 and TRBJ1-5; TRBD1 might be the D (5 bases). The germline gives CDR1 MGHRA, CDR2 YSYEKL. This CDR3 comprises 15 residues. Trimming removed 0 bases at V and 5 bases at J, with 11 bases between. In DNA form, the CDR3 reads TGCGCCAGCAGCCAAGAACAGGTTGTGTATCAGCCCCAGCATTTT. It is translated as CASSQEQVVYQPQHF.

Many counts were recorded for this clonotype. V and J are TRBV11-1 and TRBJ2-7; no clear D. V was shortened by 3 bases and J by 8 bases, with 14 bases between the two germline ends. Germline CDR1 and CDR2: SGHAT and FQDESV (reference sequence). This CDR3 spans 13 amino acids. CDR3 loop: CASSFGPSPKQYF. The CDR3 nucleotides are TGTGCCAGCAGCTTCGGACCGAGCCCTAAGCAGTACTTC.

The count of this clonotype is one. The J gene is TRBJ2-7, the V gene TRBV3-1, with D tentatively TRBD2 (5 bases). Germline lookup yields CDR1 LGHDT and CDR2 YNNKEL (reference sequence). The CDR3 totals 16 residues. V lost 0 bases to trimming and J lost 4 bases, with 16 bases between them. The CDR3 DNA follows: TGTGCCAGCAGCCAAGAATGGGAGAGAAGCCCTTACGAGCAGTACTTC. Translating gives CASSQEWERSPYEQYF.

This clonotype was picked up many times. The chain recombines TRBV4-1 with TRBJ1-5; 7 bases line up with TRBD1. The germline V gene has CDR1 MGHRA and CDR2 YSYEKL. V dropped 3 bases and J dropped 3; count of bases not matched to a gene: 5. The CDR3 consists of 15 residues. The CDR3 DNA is TGCGCCAGCAGCCAGCTAGGACAGGTCAATCAGCCCCAGCATTTT. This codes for CASSQLGQVNQPQHF.

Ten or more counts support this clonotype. This CDR3 reads CSARAMTGGPYNEQFF. DNA of the CDR3: TGCAGTGCTAGAGCCATGACAGGGGGGCCCTACAATGAGCAGTTCTTC. The gene calls are TRBV20-1 and TRBJ2-1, with 9 bases fitting TRBD1. With V trimmed by 1 base and J by 2 bases, 6 bases remained unmatched. The germline V gene encodes CDR1 DFQATT and CDR2 SNEGSKA (reference sequence). The CDR3 extends over 16 amino acids.

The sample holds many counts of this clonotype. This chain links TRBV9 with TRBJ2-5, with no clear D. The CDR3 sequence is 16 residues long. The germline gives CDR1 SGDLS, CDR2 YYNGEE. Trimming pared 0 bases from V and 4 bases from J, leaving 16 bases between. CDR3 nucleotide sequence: TGTGCCAGCAGCGTAGGTCAGGCTTGGGATCCAGAGACCCAGTACTTC. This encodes CASSVGQAWDPETQYF.

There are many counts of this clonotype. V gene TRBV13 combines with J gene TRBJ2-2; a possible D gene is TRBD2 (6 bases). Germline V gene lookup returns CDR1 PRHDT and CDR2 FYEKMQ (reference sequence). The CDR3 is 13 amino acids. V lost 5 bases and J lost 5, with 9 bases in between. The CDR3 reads CASSPGGTGELFF. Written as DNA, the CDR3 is TGTGCCAGCAGCCCTGGGGGGACCGGGGAGCTGTTTTTT. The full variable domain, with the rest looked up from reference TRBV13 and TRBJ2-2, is AAGVIQSPRHLIKEKRETATLKCYPIPRHDTVYWYQQGPGQDPQFLISFYEKMQSDKGSIPDRFSAQQFSDYHSELNMSSLELGDSALYFCASSPGGTGELFFGEGSRLTVL.

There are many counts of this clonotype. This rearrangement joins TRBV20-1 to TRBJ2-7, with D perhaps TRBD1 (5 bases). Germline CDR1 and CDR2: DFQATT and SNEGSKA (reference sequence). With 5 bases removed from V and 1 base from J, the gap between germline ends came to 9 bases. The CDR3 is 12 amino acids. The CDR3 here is CSARRVSYEQYF. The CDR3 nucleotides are TGCAGTGCTCGCAGGGTTTCCTACGAGCAGTACTTC.

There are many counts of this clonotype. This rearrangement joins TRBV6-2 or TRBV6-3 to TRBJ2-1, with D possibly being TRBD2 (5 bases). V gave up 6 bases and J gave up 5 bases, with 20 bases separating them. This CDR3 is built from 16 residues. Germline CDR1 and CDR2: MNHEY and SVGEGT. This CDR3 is CASSPSAQRSHNEQFF. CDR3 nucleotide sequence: TGTGCCAGCAGCCCCTCAGCCCAGCGGAGTCACAATGAGCAGTTCTTC.

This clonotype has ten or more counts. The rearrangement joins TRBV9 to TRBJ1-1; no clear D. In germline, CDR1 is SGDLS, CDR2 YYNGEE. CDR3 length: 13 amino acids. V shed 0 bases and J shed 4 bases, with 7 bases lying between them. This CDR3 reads CASSVGLSTEAFF. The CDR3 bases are TGTGCCAGCAGCGTAGGTCTGTCCACTGAAGCTTTCTTT.

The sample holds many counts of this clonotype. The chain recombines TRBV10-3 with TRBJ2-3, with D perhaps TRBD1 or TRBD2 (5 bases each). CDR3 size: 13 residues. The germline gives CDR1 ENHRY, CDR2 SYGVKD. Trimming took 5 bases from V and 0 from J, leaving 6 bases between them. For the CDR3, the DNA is TGTGCCATCAGTAGGGACAGCACAGATACGCAGTATTTT. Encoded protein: CAISRDSTDTQYF.

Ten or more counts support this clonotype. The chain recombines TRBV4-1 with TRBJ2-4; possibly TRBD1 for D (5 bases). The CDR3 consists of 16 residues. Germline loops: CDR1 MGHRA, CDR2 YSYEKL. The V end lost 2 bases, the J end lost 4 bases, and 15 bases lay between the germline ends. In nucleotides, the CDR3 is TGCGCCAGCAGCCAAACTTTCGACAGACTTAAAAACATTCAGTACTTC. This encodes CASSQTFDRLKNIQYF.

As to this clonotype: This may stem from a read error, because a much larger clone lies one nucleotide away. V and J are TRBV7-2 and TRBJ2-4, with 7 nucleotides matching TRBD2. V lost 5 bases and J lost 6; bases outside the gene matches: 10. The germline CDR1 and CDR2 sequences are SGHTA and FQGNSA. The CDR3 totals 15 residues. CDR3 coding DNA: TGTGCCAGCAGCCGCCCGGGAGGTGGCAGAAACATTCAGTACTTC. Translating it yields CASSRPGGGRNIQYF.

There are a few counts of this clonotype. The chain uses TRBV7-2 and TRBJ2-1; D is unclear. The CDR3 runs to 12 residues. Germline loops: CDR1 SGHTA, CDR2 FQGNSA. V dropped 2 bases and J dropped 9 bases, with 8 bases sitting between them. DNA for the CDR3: TGTGCCAGCAGCTTAAGTAGTAGTGAGCAGTTCTTC. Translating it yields CASSLSSSEQFF.